This T cell receptor beta chain was recorded in a study of spatial heterogeneity in lung cancer. Study in general: For tumor regions, TCR transcript counts showed a strong correlation with a T cell module score derived from matched bulk RNA-seq. Study findings and constraints: In tumors, expanded intratumoral alpha and beta TCR counts tracked mutation counts.

TCRdb re-called the 5' RACE reads with MiXCR, one entry per CDR3 protein. Here the sample spans 21,000 or so distinct CDR3 sequences, 6.4% being singletons. With respect to this clonotype: Its specificity is not known.

Time point here: sample taken at primary tumor resection. Samples were obtained from 70 or so donors, all untreated early-stage non-small cell lung cancer patients. Unsorted whole RNA from tumor, nontumor lung or frozen PBMC underwent sequencing. The material was lung tumor tissue, obtained at surgery. The receptor was derived from a male donor with early-stage non-small cell lung cancer.

The CDR3 DNA is TGTGCCAGCAGCCCGAAGGTGTACGGGCCAAACATTCAGTACTTC. Translated: CASSPKVYGPNIQYF. The chain couples TRBV3-1 to TRBJ2-4; no reliable D call. Trimming took off 4 bases at V and 6 bases at J, with 16 bases between the two ends. The CDR3 covers 15 residues. Germline V CDR1 and CDR2: LGHDT, YNNKEL (reference sequence).